Sequencing of this T cell receptor beta chain was carried out in a study of CD8 T cells in Susac syndrome. The study, taken as a whole, reports: TEMRA cells and active patients showed peak Susac CD8+ clonal expansion.

Germline V gene lookup returns CDR1 SQVTM and CDR2 ANQGSEA. V was trimmed by 2 bases and J by 3 bases, leaving 16 bases between them. The length of the CDR3 is 15 residues. From blood CD8+ and CD4+ T cells, TCR beta sequences were generated. Diagnostic criteria defined recently for definite or probable disease were met by the Susac syndrome patients. The authors reverse transcribed roughly 0.5 to 1 ug RNA with random hexamers. TCR beta CDR3 was amplified by immunoSEQ covering 54 Vbeta and 13 Jbeta. TCRdb ran MiXCR on the immunoSEQ multiplex PCR reads and lists one entry per CDR3 protein. Among 95,000 to 150,000 distinct CDR3 sequences, 90% to 95% were seen once, and the ten largest hold 0.28%. As regards this clonotype: The antigen is unknown.

This sequence was found in a human donor with Susac syndrome. The sequencing input was CD8+ T cells from PBMCs. The chain uses TRBV29-1 and TRBJ1-1; D remains ambiguous. The CDR3 region has the DNA TGCAGCGTTGAATTAATCGTCAGAGAATACACTGAAGCTTTCTTT. Protein product: CSVELIVREYTEAFF.